Below, 13 T cell receptor beta chains from the same sample are listed, as sequenced in a study of radiation and T cells in renal cell carcinoma. Time point in this sample: blood 2 weeks post-SBRT. Treatment given: 15 Gy SBRT to primary tumor, nephrectomy 4 weeks later. Clones were sequenced by immunoSEQ multiplex PCR, and TCRdb holds only the in-frame ones, with some missing. The profile shows tens of thousands of clones, roughly four fifths of them singletons. Sequencing was performed on blood, taken from a patient whose treatment included radiotherapy and nephrectomy. Every receptor here comes from a man in his fifties or sixties with renal cell carcinoma.

This clone came up a few times. For the CDR3, the DNA is TGTGCCATCAGTGAACCACAGAACACCGGGGAGCTGTTTTTT. Its translation is CAISEPQNTGELFF. The rearrangement links TRBV10-3 to TRBJ2-2, with unresolved D. The CDR3 contains 14 residues. With 3 bases removed from V and 1 base from J, the gap between germline ends came to 6 bases. Germline V gene data show CDR1 as ENHRY and CDR2 as SYGVKD.

This chain connects TRBV2 to TRBJ1-4; D is unresolved. From germline, CDR1 is SNHLY and CDR2 FYNNEI. The CDR3 covers 13 residues. Trimming pared 8 bases from V and 8 bases from J, leaving 15 bases between. The CDR3 DNA reads as TGTGCCAGCCGCCGGGAAAGCGGCGAAAAACTGTTTTTT. This gives the protein CASRRESGEKLFF.

This clone has more than one count but fewer than ten. CDR3 in amino acids: CASSRDTNNYGYTF. In DNA, the CDR3 is TGTGCCAGCAGTCGGGACACTAATAACTATGGCTACACCTTC. This chain connects TRBV6-1 to TRBJ1-2; tentatively, D is TRBD1 (6 bases). The CDR3 sequence is 14 residues long. With 5 bases removed from V and 1 base from J, the gap between germline ends came to 11 bases. Germline CDR1 MNHNS, CDR2 SASEGT.

The chain recombines TRBV19 with TRBJ1-2; no firm D call. V shed 3 bases and J shed 7 bases, with 12 bases lying between them. The CDR3 loop spans 13 amino acids. CDR1 and CDR2 from the germline V gene are LNHDA and SQIVND (reference sequence). The DNA of the CDR3 is TGTGCCAGTAGTATGGGTGCGGATGTTGGCTACACCTTC. Its protein product is CASSMGADVGYTF.

The gene calls are TRBV6-5 and TRBJ1-3, with 8 bases fitting TRBD1. CDR3 size: 14 residues. J lost 8 bases, V lost 6 bases, and 9 bases had no gene match. Germline V lookup: CDR1 MNHEY, CDR2 SVGAGI. The CDR3 loop is CASRAEQGGYTIYF. The DNA of the CDR3 is TGTGCCAGCAGAGCCGAACAGGGGGGCTACACCATATATTTT.

DNA for the CDR3: TGCGCCAGCAGCATGGTAGGTCGGCAAGAGACCCAGTACTTC. It encodes CASSMVGRQETQYF. This rearrangement joins TRBV5-1 to TRBJ2-5; D is undetermined. The CDR3 length is 14 residues. Germline lookup yields CDR1 SGHRS and CDR2 YFSETQ. Trimming left V 4 bases short and J 2 bases short, with 12 bases between.

V usage is TRBV29-1 and J usage is TRBJ2-5; D is ambiguous. Germline lookup yields CDR1 SQVTM and CDR2 ANQGSEA. The CDR3 covers 12 residues. CDR3 sequence reads: CICFRPQETQYF. For the CDR3, the DNA is TGCATCTGTTTTCGTCCCCAAGAGACCCAGTACTTC.

This clone was detected many times. CDR3 nucleotides: TGTGCCAGCAGCGTAGGTCCCTCCGGGAGGGGGACAGATACGCAGTATTTT. Translating it yields CASSVGPSGRGTDTQYF. The chain is built from TRBV9 and TRBJ2-3; TRBD2 matches at 8 bases. Trimming took 0 bases from V and 3 from J; bases not matched to a gene: 9. The germline V gene has CDR1 SGDLS and CDR2 YYNGEE. CDR3 length equals 17 residues.

The CDR3 spells CASSQDSRQPVYGYTF. CDR3 nucleotide sequence: TGCGCCAGCAGCCAAGATAGCAGACAGCCCGTCTATGGCTACACCTTC. The chain carries TRBV4-1 and TRBJ1-2; the D gene is possibly TRBD1 (5 bases). V was shortened by 0 bases and J by 4 bases, with 15 bases between the two germline ends. Germline values: CDR1 MGHRA, CDR2 YSYEKL. CDR3 length: 16 residues.

The rearrangement uses TRBV5-1 and TRBJ2-1; D possibly corresponds to TRBD2 (7 bases). The CDR3 length is 12 residues. In germline, CDR1 is SGHRS, CDR2 YFSETQ. Between the trimmed V and J ends, which lost 7 bases and 8 bases, there was a span of 13 bases. CDR3 region: CASGRGGDEQFF. The DNA of the CDR3 is TGCGCCAGCGGCAGGGGAGGGGATGAGCAGTTCTTC.

The count of this clone is one. One end of the junction is discordant with germline, which a read error may explain. The chain employs TRBV6-1 and TRBJ1-2; no firm D call. Germline V lookup: CDR1 MNHNS, CDR2 SASEGT. This CDR3 contains 12 residues. CDR3 amino acids: CPDPPDNVEGGF. The CDR3 nucleotides read TGTCCCGACCCGCCCGATAACGTAGAGGGTGGCTTC.

This clone was counted at least ten times. The chain joins TRBV6-4 to TRBJ1-5; TRBD1 agrees at 7 bases. V gave up 0 bases and J gave up 4 bases; unmatched junction bases: 9. Germline CDR1 and CDR2: MRHNA and SNTAGT. CDR3 length: 17 amino acids. In DNA form, the CDR3 reads TGTGCCAGCAGTGACTCGATAGCGGGGACAGTAAATCAGCCCCAGCATTTT. It encodes CASSDSIAGTVNQPQHF.

The chain couples TRBV6-5 to TRBJ1-2; 7 bases line up with TRBD1. The length of the CDR3 is 15 residues. The V segment lost 6 bases and the J segment 2 bases; nucleotides outside the gene matches: 9. Germline values: CDR1 MNHEY, CDR2 SVGAGI. CDR3 nucleotides: TGTGCCAGCAGCCGACCGGGACAGCCGAACTATGGCTACACCTTC. Protein product: CASSRPGQPNYGYTF.